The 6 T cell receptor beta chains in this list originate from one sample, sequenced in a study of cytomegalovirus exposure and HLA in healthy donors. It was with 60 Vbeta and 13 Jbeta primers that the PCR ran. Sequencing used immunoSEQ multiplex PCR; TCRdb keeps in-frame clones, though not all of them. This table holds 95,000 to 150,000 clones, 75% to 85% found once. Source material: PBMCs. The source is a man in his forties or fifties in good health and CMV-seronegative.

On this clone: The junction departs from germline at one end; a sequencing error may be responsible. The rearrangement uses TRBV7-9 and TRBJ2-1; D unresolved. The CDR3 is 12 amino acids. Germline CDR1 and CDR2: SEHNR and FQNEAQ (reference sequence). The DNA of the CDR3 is TGTTCCAGCAGCCTCGGAGCGAATGAGCAGTTCTTC. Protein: CSSSLGANEQFF.

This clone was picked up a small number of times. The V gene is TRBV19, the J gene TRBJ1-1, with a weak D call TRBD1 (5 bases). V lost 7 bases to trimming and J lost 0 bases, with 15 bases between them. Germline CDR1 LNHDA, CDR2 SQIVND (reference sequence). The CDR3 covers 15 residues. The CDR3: CASMEEDRMNTEAFF. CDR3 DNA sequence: TGTGCCAGTATGGAAGAAGACAGAATGAACACTGAAGCTTTCTTT.

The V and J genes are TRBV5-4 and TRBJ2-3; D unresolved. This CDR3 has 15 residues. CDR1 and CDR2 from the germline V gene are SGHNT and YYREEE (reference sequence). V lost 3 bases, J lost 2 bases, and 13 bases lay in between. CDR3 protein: CASSWYEQSTDTQYF. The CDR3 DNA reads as TGTGCCAGCAGCTGGTATGAGCAATCCACAGATACGCAGTATTTT.

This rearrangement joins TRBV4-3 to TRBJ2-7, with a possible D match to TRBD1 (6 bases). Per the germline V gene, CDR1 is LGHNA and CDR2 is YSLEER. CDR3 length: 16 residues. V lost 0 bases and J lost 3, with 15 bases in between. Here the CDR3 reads CASSQDGEGEIYEQYF. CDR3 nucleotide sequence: TGCGCCAGCAGCCAAGATGGAGAGGGGGAGATCTACGAGCAGTACTTC.

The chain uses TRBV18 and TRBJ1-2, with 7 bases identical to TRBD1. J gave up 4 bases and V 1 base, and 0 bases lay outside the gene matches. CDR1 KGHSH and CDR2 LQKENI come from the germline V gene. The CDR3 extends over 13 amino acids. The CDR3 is CASSPRDSYGYTF. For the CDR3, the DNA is TGTGCCAGCTCACCACGGGACAGCTATGGCTACACCTTC.

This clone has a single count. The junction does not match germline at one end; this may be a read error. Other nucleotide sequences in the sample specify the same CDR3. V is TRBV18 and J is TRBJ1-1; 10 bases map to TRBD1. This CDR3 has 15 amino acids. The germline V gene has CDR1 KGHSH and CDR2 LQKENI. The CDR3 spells CASSRGQGVNTEAFF. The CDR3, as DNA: TGTGCCAGCTCACGAGGACAGGGGGTGAACACCGAAGCTTTCTTT.